The sequence of this T cell receptor (beta chain) was determined in a study of STAT5B mutations in CD4+ large granular lymphocyte leukemia. Controls came from buffy coats of healthy blood donors. Comment on this clone: One end of the junction is discordant with germline, which a read error may explain.

Measured with immunoSEQ multiplex PCR; TCRdb has only the in-frame clones, and not every one. The data hold 25,000 to 35,000 clones, with less than 75% observed a single time. The CDR3 sequence is 14 residues long. Germline loops: CDR1 SGHAT, CDR2 FQNNGV. This clonotype was sampled from a human donor in good health. J is TRBJ1-1 and V is TRBV11-2, with 7 bases aligning to TRBD1. The sample taken for sequencing was CD4+ T cells from blood buffy coats. The CDR3 protein is CASSLDRAGREAFF. The CDR3 DNA reads TGTGCCAGCAGCCTAGACAGGGCCGGTAGGGAAGCTTTCTTT.